The present T cell receptor beta chain was sequenced within a study of control samples from healthy donors and cancer patients. Turning to this clone: The same CDR3 is also encoded by other DNA sequences in this sample.

V lost 3 bases and J lost 2, with 3 bases in between. The CDR3 contains 12 residues. Germline V gene lookup returns CDR1 SGDLS and CDR2 YYNGEE. Assay: immunoSEQ multiplex PCR; the TCRdb copy retains only in-frame clones and omits some. This sample carries a few hundred thousand clones, 75% to 95% of them seen once, and the ten largest clones take 5.5% to 7.5%. The rearrangement uses TRBV9 and TRBJ1-3; no reliable D call. Sequencing was done on a sample of PBMCs. This sequence was found in a man aged 35 to 55 with head and neck cancer. CDR3 nucleotide sequence: TGTGCCAGCAGCGGGACTGGAAACACCATATATTTT. Translated, it gives CASSGTGNTIYF.